The rows below give T cell receptor beta chains drawn from one sample of a study of T cell changes during pregnancy in multiple sclerosis. Generated by immunoSEQ multiplex PCR, the TCRdb table keeps only in-frame clones and is missing some. The table lists around 80,000 clones, around 92% of them singletons. This specimen consisted of peripheral blood, obtained before pregnancy. The receptors here all came from a female donor with multiple sclerosis, enrolled in a pregnancy study. CDR3s include the opening cysteine and the closing phenylalanine or tryptophan. The D gene is left open where the match is weak. The listing skips clone size in some rows; elsewhere it reads once, few, many or a size class.

TRBJ1-5 | TRBV28 | . | . | CASSPLFGSNQPQHF | TGTGCCAGCAGTCCTCTGTTCGGGAGCAATCAGCCCCAGCATTTT
TRBJ2-3 | TRBV7-2 | once | . | CASSLVLATDTQYF | TGTGCCAGCAGCTTAGTGCTAGCGACAGATACGCAGTATTTT
TRBJ2-2 | TRBV5-1 | . | TRBD2 | CASSLSAGGRDGELFF | TGCGCCAGCAGCTTGTCAGCGGGAGGGCGCGACGGGGAGCTGTTTTTT
TRBJ1-5 | TRBV28 | . | TRBD1 | CASSLLGPPWGQGLPNQPQHF | TGTGCCAGCAGTTTATTGGGGCCGCCATGGGGACAGGGGCTCCCCAATCAGCCCCAGCATTTT
TRBJ2-5 | TRBV19 | . | . | CASSIGRRVYETQYF | TGTGCCAGTAGTATAGGTCGCAGGGTCTACGAGACCCAGTACTTC
TRBJ1-1 | TRBV6-5 | . | . | CASRTLYREIEAFF | TGTGCCAGCAGAACACTTTACAGGGAGATTGAAGCTTTCTTT
TRBJ2-5 | TRBV7-2 | . | . | CASSLYPGQETQYF | TGTGCCAGCAGCTTATATCCGGGACAAGAGACCCAGTACTTC
TRBJ1-4 | TRBV4-2 | . | TRBD1 | CASSRQGADEKLFF | TGTGCCAGCAGCAGGCAGGGGGCGGATGAAAAACTGTTTTTT
TRBJ2-5 | TRBV29-1 | . | TRBD2 | CSVASSGSGWETQYF | TGCAGCGTTGCTTCTAGCGGGAGTGGCTGGGAGACCCAGTACTTC
TRBJ2-2 | TRBV6-5 | . | . | CASSYLQTGELFF | TGTGCCAGCAGTTATCTCCAGACCGGGGAGCTGTTTTTT
TRBJ1-5 | TRBV12-2 | . | . | CASRPPLRGDSNQPQHF | TGTGCAAGTCGCCCCCCTCTCAGGGGGGATAGCAATCAGCCCCAGCATTTT
TRBJ2-3 | TRBV5-1 | . | . | CASSLAGLTDTQYF | TGCGCCAGCAGCTTGGCAGGGCTTACAGATACGCAGTATTTT
TRBJ2-2 | TRBV4-2 | . | TRBD1 | CASSPGGGLSGGELFF | TGTGCCAGCAGCCCAGGGGGCGGGCTCTCGGGCGGGGAGCTGTTTTTT
TRBJ2-5 | TRBV7-2 | . | TRBD1 | CASSGGTGFKTQYF | TGTGCCAGCAGCGGGGGGACAGGGTTCAAGACCCAGTACTTC
TRBJ1-1 | TRBV9 | . | . | CASSAGEFRGFTEAFF | TGTGCCAGCAGCGCCGGGGAATTCAGGGGATTCACTGAAGCTTTCTTT
TRBJ2-2 | TRBV4-2 | few | TRBD2 | CASSQEPSGSYTGELFF | TGTGCCAGCAGCCAAGAACCTAGCGGGAGTTACACCGGGGAGCTGTTTTTT